These 3 T cell receptor beta chains share one sample of origin, sequenced in a study of T cell responses to AZD1222 COVID-19 vaccine. TCRdb keeps only in-frame clones here, not all; method: immunoSEQ multiplex PCR. Among around 58,000 clones listed, about 86% were seen once. This specimen was peripheral blood, taken on day 0 of AZD1222 vaccination. The receptors were sampled from an adult in good health.

This chain connects TRBV24-1 to TRBJ2-7, with D perhaps matching TRBD1 (6 bases). V lost 9 bases, J lost 2 bases, and 13 bases lay in between. The CDR3 sequence is 13 residues long. Germline-derived CDR1 and CDR2 are KGHDR and SFDVKD. CDR3 bases: TGTGCCACCGGCCCACAGGGTACCTACGAGCAGTACTTC. It is translated as CATGPQGTYEQYF.

V and J are TRBV5-1 and TRBJ1-2; D is uncertain. V gave up 0 bases and J gave up 5 bases, with 5 bases separating them. There are 12 residues in the CDR3. From germline, CDR1 is SGHRS and CDR2 YFSETQ. CDR3 sequence reads: CASSLAGYGYTF. DNA for the CDR3: TGCGCCAGCAGCTTGGCCGGGTATGGCTACACCTTC.

This clone appeared many times. The chain links TRBV19 to TRBJ1-5; a possible D gene is TRBD1 (6 bases). CDR1 is LNHDA and CDR2 is SQIVND in the germline V gene (reference sequence). Trimming removed 6 bases at V and 3 bases at J, with 12 bases between. The CDR3 runs to 14 residues. CDR3: CASSRDTINQPQHF. The CDR3 nucleotides are TGTGCCAGTAGCCGGGACACAATCAATCAGCCCCAGCATTTT.